Listed below are T cell receptor beta chains from one sample, sequenced in a study of T cell responses to AZD1222 COVID-19 vaccine. Profiled with immunoSEQ multiplex PCR; TCRdb holds only in-frame clones, not every one. The table has around 130,000 clones, about 93% seen once. The specimen comprised peripheral blood, sampled on day 0 of AZD1222 vaccination. These receptors were collected from an adult in good health. Each CDR3 is given with its conserved first and last residue. Only part of the rows carry a size: once, few, many, or a class if the clone is expanded.

abundance,v_gene,j_gene,CDR3aa
NA,TRBV6-2/TRBV6-3,TRBJ1-1,CASSLGGANTEAFF
NA,TRBV10-3,TRBJ2-3,CAISEQGGSGGTDTQYF
few,TRBV9,TRBJ1-1,CASSVAGEENTEAFF
NA,TRBV4-1,TRBJ1-6,CASSPTRTALNSPLHF
NA,TRBV6-1,TRBJ2-5,CASSEAFLTKETQYF
NA,TRBV9,TRBJ1-1,CASSVGQRNTEAFF
NA,TRBV29-1,TRBJ1-1,CSSWTPVGGEAFF
NA,TRBV19,TRBJ1-3,CASATGLHSGNTIYF
once,TRBV3-1/TRBV3-2,TRBJ1-2,CASSQGTGTGTYGYTF
NA,TRBV7-9,TRBJ1-6,CASSLQGASNSPLHF
NA,TRBV11-2,TRBJ2-7,CASSLETSHEQYF
NA,TRBV15,TRBJ2-6,CATSRDSHSGANVLTF
once,TRBV30,TRBJ1-5,CAWSVVGGNQPQHF